This T cell receptor (beta chain) appears in the sequencing data of a study of cytomegalovirus exposure and HLA in healthy donors. Germline lookup yields CDR1 MNHNS and CDR2 SASEGT. The V and J ends lost 2 bases and 3 bases, in that order; junction bases with no gene match: 7. This CDR3 has 15 residues. This clone has just a few counts. The antigen remains undetermined. Study-wide results and limits: In a later analysis, first-cohort TCR clusters were found to tend to co-occur in the approximately 120 validation repertoires. Specificity for CMV antigens was confirmed in vitro for a few of the CMV-associated chains.

Produced via immunoSEQ multiplex PCR; TCRdb's table is partial and in-frame only. Among 190,000 or so clones listed, more than 65% were seen once. The specimen was PBMCs. The origin of this receptor is a woman aged 30 to 39 in good health and CMV-seropositive. The chain links TRBV6-1 to TRBJ2-7; 7 bases are shared with TRBD2. The CDR3 coding sequence is TGTGCCAGCAGTGAAAGCGGGACTTATGTCTACGAGCAGTACTTC. It yields the protein CASSESGTYVYEQYF.